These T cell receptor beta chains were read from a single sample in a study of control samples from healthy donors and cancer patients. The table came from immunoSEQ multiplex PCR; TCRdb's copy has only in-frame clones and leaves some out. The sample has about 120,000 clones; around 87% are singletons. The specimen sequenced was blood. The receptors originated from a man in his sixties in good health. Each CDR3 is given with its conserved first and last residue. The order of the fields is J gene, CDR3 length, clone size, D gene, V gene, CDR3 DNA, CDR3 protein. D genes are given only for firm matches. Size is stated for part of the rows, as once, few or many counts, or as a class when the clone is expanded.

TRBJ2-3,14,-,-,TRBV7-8,TGTGCCAGCAGCCGACTCGGGACCCGCGATACGCAGTATTTT,CASSRLGTRDTQYF
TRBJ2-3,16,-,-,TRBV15,TGTGCCACCAGCAGAGATCGAGGGGGACTCACAGATACGCAGTATTTT,CATSRDRGGLTDTQYF
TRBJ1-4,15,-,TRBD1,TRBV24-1,TGTGCCACCAGTGATCCCACTGACAGGGGTGAAAAACTGTTTTTT,CATSDPTDRGEKLFF
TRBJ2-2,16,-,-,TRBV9,TGTGCCAGCAGCGTAGGGTCGGGGTTTGCGGACGGGGAGCTGTTTTTT,CASSVGSGFADGELFF
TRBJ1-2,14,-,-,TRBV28,TGTGCCAGCAGTTTAACTGTCAGGGGTCGGGGCTACACCTTC,CASSLTVRGRGYTF
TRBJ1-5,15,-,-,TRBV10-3,TGTGCCATCAGTGGGGGCCCTCAAGGCACCGAGCCCCAGCATTTT,CAISGGPQGTEPQHF
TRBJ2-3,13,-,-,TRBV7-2,TGTGCCAGCAGCTTAGTAGGGATTGATACGCAGTATTTT,CASSLVGIDTQYF
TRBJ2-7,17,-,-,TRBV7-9,TGTGCCAGCAGCTTAGCAGGAGTAGGTGGAGGCTCCTACGAGCAGTACTTC,CASSLAGVGGGSYEQYF
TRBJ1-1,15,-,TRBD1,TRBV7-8,TGTGCCAGCAGCTTAGACGGACAGGTATACACTGAAGCTTTCTTT,CASSLDGQVYTEAFF
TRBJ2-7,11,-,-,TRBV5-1,TGCGCCAGCAGCTTAAACTACGAGCAGTACTTC,CASSLNYEQYF
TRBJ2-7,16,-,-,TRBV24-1,TGTGCCACTGCCTCGCTGGAGGGTACGTGGTCCTACGAGCAGTACTTC,CATASLEGTWSYEQYF
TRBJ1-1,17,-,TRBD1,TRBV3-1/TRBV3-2,TGTGCCAGCAGCCAAGCTGTGACAGGGCTTTTTCGCACTGAAGCTTTCTTT,CASSQAVTGLFRTEAFF
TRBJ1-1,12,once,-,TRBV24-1,TGTGCCACCAAAGGGCAACCTAATGAAGCTTTCTTT,CATKGQPNEAFF
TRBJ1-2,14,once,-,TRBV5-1,TGCGCCAGCAGCTTGGTACCGGGAGCCGATGGCTACACCTTC,CASSLVPGADGYTF
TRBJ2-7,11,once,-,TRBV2,TGTGCCAGCAGAGGGTACGACGAGCAGTACTTC,CASRGYDEQYF
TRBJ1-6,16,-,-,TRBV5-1,TGCGCCAGCAGCTTGGGGGGTTTACAGGGAGGTTCACCCCTCCACTTT,CASSLGGLQGGSPLHF
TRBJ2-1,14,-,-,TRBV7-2,TGTGCCAGCAGCTTACGACAGGCAGCTGGTGAGCAGTTCTTC,CASSLRQAAGEQFF
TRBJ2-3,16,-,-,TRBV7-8,TGTGCCAGCAGCTTAGATCTGTTAGCAGGCACAGATACGCAGTATTTT,CASSLDLLAGTDTQYF
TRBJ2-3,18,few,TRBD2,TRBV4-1,TGCGCCAGCAGCCGGGGTCCGCTTAGCGGGGGACGTACAGATACGCAGTATTTT,CASSRGPLSGGRTDTQYF
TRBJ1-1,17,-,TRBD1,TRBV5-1,TGCGCCAGCAGTCCCCCCCTCGGACAGGGGAGGGACACTGAAGCTTTCTTT,CASSPPLGQGRDTEAFF
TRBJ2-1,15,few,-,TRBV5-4,TGTGCCAGCAGCCCCCAGGGGGGGGGCTACAATGAGCAGTTCTTC,CASSPQGGGYNEQFF
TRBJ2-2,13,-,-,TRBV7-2,TGTGCCAGCAGCTTAGGGAACACCGGGGAGCTGTTTTTT,CASSLGNTGELFF
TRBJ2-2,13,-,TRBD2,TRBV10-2,TGCGCCAACCGAGCAGCGGGGGACGGGGAGCTGTTTTTT,CANRAAGDGELFF
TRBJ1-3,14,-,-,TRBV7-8,TGTGCCAGCAGCTTAGGGGGGTCCGGAAACACCATATATTTT,CASSLGGSGNTIYF
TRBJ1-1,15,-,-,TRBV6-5,TGTGCCAGCAGTTATGGGGGGACCTTTAGTACTGAAGCTTTCTTT,CASSYGGTFSTEAFF
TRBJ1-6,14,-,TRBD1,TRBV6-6,TGTGCCAGCAGGGGGACAGGGGTGGTTTCACCCCTCCACTTT,CASRGTGVVSPLHF
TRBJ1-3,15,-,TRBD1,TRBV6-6,TGTGCCAGCAGTTACTCGGACAGGAGTGGAAACACCATATATTTT,CASSYSDRSGNTIYF
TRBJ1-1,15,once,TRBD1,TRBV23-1,TGCGCCAGCAATTCCGGGACAGACATGAACACTGAAGCTTTCTTT,CASNSGTDMNTEAFF